Sequencing of this T cell receptor beta chain was carried out in a study of blood T cell repertoires in COVID-19. Study details: Donors in the United States, Italy and Spain gave samples during acute or convalescent COVID-19.

Original processing notes: Quantification of nucleated cells was approximated via reference gene primer amplification. Sequencing used immunoSEQ multiplex PCR; TCRdb keeps in-frame clones, though not all of them. From that table come the V and J calls and clone size; the DNA was used to work out D and trimming. There are approximately 50,000 clones in the sample; 70% to 85% occur only once, and 20% to 30% lies in the top ten. Per the germline V gene, CDR1 is LGHNA and CDR2 is YNFKEQ. Trimming at V came to 4 bases and at J to 1 base, leaving 11 bases not matched to a gene. The CDR3 contains 18 residues.

The chain uses TRBV4-2 and TRBJ1-1; 11 bases are shared with TRBD1. Sequencing was performed on peripheral blood. This sequence originates from a man in his 70s with acute or convalescent COVID-19. The CDR3 loop is CASSLMDRGRFGNTEAFF. CDR3 bases: TGTGCCAGCAGCCTCATGGACAGGGGGCGATTCGGGAACACTGAAGCTTTCTTT.